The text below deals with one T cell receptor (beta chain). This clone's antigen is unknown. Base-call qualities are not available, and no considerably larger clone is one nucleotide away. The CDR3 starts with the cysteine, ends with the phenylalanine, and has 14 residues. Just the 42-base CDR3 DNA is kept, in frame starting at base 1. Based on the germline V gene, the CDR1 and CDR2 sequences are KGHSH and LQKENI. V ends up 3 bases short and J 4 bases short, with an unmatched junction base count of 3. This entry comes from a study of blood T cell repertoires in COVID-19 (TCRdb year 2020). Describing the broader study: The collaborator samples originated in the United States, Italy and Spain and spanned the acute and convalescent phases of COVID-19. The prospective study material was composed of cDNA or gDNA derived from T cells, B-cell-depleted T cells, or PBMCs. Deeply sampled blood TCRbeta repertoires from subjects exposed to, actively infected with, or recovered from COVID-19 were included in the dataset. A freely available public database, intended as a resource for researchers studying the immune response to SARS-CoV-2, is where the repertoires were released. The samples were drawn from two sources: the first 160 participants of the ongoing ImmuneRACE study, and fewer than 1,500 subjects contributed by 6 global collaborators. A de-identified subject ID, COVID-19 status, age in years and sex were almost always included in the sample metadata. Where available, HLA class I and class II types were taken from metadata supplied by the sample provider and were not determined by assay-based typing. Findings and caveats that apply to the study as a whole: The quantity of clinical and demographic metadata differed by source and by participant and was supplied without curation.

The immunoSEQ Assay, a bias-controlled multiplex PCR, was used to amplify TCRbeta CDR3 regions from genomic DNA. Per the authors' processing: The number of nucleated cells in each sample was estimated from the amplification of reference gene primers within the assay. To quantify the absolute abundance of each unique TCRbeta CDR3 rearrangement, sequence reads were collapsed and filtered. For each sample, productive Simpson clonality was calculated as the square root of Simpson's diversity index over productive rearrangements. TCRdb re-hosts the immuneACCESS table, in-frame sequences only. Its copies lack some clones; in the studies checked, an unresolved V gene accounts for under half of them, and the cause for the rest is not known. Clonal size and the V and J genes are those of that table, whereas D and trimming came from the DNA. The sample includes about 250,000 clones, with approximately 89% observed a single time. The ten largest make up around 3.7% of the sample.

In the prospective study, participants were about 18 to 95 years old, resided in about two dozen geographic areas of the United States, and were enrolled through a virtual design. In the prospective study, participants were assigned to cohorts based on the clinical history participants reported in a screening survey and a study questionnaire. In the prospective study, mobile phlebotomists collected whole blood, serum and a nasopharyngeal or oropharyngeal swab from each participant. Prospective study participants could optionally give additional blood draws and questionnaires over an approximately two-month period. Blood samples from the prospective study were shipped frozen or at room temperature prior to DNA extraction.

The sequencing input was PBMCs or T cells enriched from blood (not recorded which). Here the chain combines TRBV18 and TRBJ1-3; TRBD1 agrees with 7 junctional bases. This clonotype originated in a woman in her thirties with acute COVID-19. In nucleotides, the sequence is TGTGCCAGCTCACCTACAGGGGACGGAAACACCATATATTTT. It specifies CASSPTGDGNTIYF.